Shown below are 18 T cell receptor beta chains from a single sample sequenced in a study of Ad26.COV2.S vaccination and SARS-CoV-2 variants. The treatment here: over 15 received Ad26.COV2.S at low or high dose, single or two shots; about five received placebo; per-sample allocation not given. Day 63 following the first vaccine or placebo injection was when the samples were taken. The assay was immunoSEQ multiplex PCR, and TCRdb's table has in-frame clones only and misses some. The table includes roughly 450,000 clones, 80% to 95% detected once. Specimen: peripheral blood, collected in a trial of Ad26.COV2.S vaccine versus placebo. The receptors here all came from a person between 18 and 65 years old who received the Ad26.COV2.S COVID-19 vaccine or a placebo.

The chain couples TRBV27 to TRBJ2-1; D is possibly TRBD2 (5 bases). Trimming shortened V by 5 bases and J by 2 bases, and 10 bases separated the two germline ends. This CDR3 has 14 amino acids. CDR1 and CDR2 from the germline V gene are MNHEY and SMNVEV (reference sequence). CDR3 loop: CASSVLATYNEQFF. Here the CDR3 DNA reads TGTGCCAGCAGTGTTCTAGCAACCTACAATGAGCAGTTCTTC.

The V call is TRBV27, the J call TRBJ1-5; D perhaps matches TRBD1 (5 bases). Per the germline V gene, CDR1 is MNHEY and CDR2 is SMNVEV (reference sequence). The CDR3 runs 15 residues. Trimming shortened V by 5 bases and J by 2 bases, and 13 bases separated the two germline ends. The CDR3 here is CASSSRVGRNQPQHF. CDR3 sequence (DNA): TGTGCCAGCAGTAGCAGGGTCGGTCGCAATCAGCCCCAGCATTTT.

This clone came up once. This chain joins TRBV5-6 and TRBJ2-1; D is unresolved. The germline V gene encodes CDR1 SGHDT and CDR2 YYEEEE. The CDR3 contains 15 residues. The ends were cut back, 1 base at V and 2 bases at J, with 10 bases in the middle. DNA of the CDR3: TGTGCCAGCAGCTTGTTGCAGAGAACCTACAATGAGCAGTTCTTC. Encoded protein: CASSLLQRTYNEQFF. The full variable domain, completed using reference TRBV5-6 and TRBJ2-1, is DAGVTQSPTHLIKTRGQQVTLRCSPKSGHDTVSWYQQALGQGPQFIFQYYEEEERQRGNFPDRFSGHQFPNYSSELNVNALLLGDSALYLCASSLLQRTYNEQFFGPGTRLTVL.

CDR3 protein: CASSVVGELVYNEQFF. The CDR3 DNA sequence: TGTGCCAGCAGCGTAGTAGGGGAACTAGTCTACAATGAGCAGTTCTTC. V gene TRBV9 combines with J gene TRBJ2-1; D tentatively fits TRBD1 or TRBD2 (5 bases each). V lost 0 bases and J 3 bases, leaving 13 bases between the germline ends. CDR3 length: 16 amino acids. Germline lookup yields CDR1 SGDLS and CDR2 YYNGEE. The full variable domain, completed using reference TRBV9 and TRBJ2-1, is DSGVTQTPKHLITATGQRVTLRCSPRSGDLSVYWYQQSLDQGLQFLIQYYNGEERAKGNILERFSAQQFPDLHSELNLSSLELGDSALYFCASSVVGELVYNEQFFGPGTRLTVL.

The rearrangement uses TRBV20-1 and TRBJ2-1; D is undetermined. The V end was cut by 3 bases, the J end by 8 bases, with 5 bases between. This CDR3 has 10 residues. Germline CDR1 is DFQATT and CDR2 is SNEGSKA (reference sequence). CDR3 DNA: TGCAGTGCTAGCGTAGATGAGCAGTTCTTC. Protein: CSASVDEQFF.

The gene calls are TRBV5-1 and TRBJ2-2, with TRBD2 matching over 11 bases. The CDR3 totals 17 residues. Germline lookup yields CDR1 SGHRS and CDR2 YFSETQ. Germline trimming cut 1 base from V and 4 bases from J; bases unmatched to any gene: 6. CDR3 region: CASSLYDSGRATGELFF. Written as DNA, the CDR3 is TGCGCCAGCAGCTTGTACGATAGCGGGAGGGCCACCGGGGAGCTGTTTTTT.

J is TRBJ1-1 and V is TRBV2; D call uncertain. V lost 1 base, J lost 0 bases, and 9 bases lay in between. The CDR3 is 15 residues long. Looked up from germline, CDR1 is SNHLY and CDR2 is FYNNEI. CDR3 DNA sequence: TGTGCCAGCAGTGAAGTAGCAGCTATGAACACTGAAGCTTTCTTT. This gives the protein CASSEVAAMNTEAFF.

The chain is built from TRBV30 and TRBJ2-3; 10 bases agree with TRBD2. V trimming: 0 bases; J trimming: 4 bases; junction bases outside the gene matches: 7. Germline V CDR1 and CDR2: GTSNPN, SVGIG (reference sequence). This CDR3 has 16 residues. The CDR3 nucleotides are TGTGCCTGGAGTGTAGCTAGCGGGAGTTTATCAGATACGCAGTATTTT. Translating it yields CAWSVASGSLSDTQYF.

The chain recombines TRBV27 with TRBJ2-2, with D hard to call. The germline CDR1 and CDR2 sequences are MNHEY and SMNVEV (reference sequence). CDR3 length: 11 amino acids. Trimming cost V 7 bases and J 5 bases, with 5 bases left between them. The CDR3 DNA reads as TGTGCCAGCACCTGGACCGGGGAGCTGTTTTTT. It codes for CASTWTGELFF.

J is TRBJ2-1 and V is TRBV5-1; 7 bases agree with TRBD2. The CDR3 consists of 12 residues. Germline CDR1 reads SGHRS; CDR2 reads YFSETQ. CDR3 loop: CASKREGNEQFF. Here the CDR3 DNA reads TGCGCATCAAAGAGGGAGGGCAATGAGCAGTTCTTC.

This chain connects TRBV18 to TRBJ2-1; D not certain. The CDR3 is 13 residues long. Germline assignment: CDR1 KGHSH and CDR2 LQKENI. V was cut by 0 bases and J by 5 bases, with 5 bases left in between. DNA of the CDR3: TGTGCCAGCTCACCACCCGGACACAATGAGCAGTTCTTC. It codes for CASSPPGHNEQFF.

V usage is TRBV25-1 and J usage is TRBJ1-1; D is perhaps TRBD1 (6 bases). The CDR3 covers 14 residues. The ends were cut back, 4 bases at V and 1 base at J, with 10 bases in the middle. Germline CDR1 and CDR2: MGHDK and SYGVNS. The CDR3, as DNA: TGTGCCAGCAGTGGCCCGGGACAGAACACTGAAGCTTTCTTT. It is translated as CASSGPGQNTEAFF.

V is TRBV5-4 and J is TRBJ1-2; D remains unclear. V was clipped by 0 bases and J by 0 bases, with 9 bases between them. The CDR3 contains 15 residues. Per germline, CDR1 SGHNT and CDR2 YYREEE (reference sequence). The CDR3 DNA follows: TGTGCCAGCAGCTTGGAGACGGTAGCTAACTATGGCTACACCTTC. Its translation: CASSLETVANYGYTF.

For this clone: Distinct nucleotide sequences in the sample also encode this CDR3. The rearrangement links TRBV12-3 or TRBV12-4 to TRBJ1-4; D unclear. The CDR3 is 11 amino acids. The V end was cut by 2 bases, the J end by 8 bases, with 3 bases between. CDR3 nucleotides: TGTGCCAGCAGTTTAAACGAAAAACTGTTTTTT. Its translation is CASSLNEKLFF.

The V gene is TRBV7-9, the J gene TRBJ2-7; TRBD2 is a possible D gene (5 bases). This CDR3 spans 15 amino acids. Germline V gene lookup returns CDR1 SEHNR and CDR2 FQNEAQ (reference sequence). V lost 5 bases to trimming and J lost 2 bases, with 16 bases between them. CDR3 sequence (DNA): TGTGCCAGCAGCCAACGGACGGGGTTCCCCTACGAGCAGTACTTC. This codes for CASSQRTGFPYEQYF.

About this clone itself: The same CDR3 also results from other DNA sequences found in this sample. The rearrangement uses TRBV3-1 (or the pseudogene TRBV3-2) and TRBJ2-7; D possibly corresponds to TRBD2 (5 bases). V lost 1 base to trimming and J lost 6 bases, with 13 bases between them. This CDR3 is built from 14 residues. The germline V gene has CDR1 LGHDT and CDR2 YNNKEL (reference sequence). CDR3 nucleotide sequence: TGTGCCAGCAGCCAAGGGACTCACTCAGGCGAGCAGTACTTC. Protein product: CASSQGTHSGEQYF.

The V call is TRBV30, the J call TRBJ1-1; D is ambiguous. V was trimmed by 0 bases and J by 5 bases, leaving 7 bases between them. Germline V gene lookup returns CDR1 GTSNPN and CDR2 SVGIG (reference sequence). This CDR3 has 12 amino acids. CDR3 nucleotide sequence: TGTGCCTGGAGTGTAGGAACGACTGAAGCTTTCTTT. It yields the protein CAWSVGTTEAFF.

This clone has just one count. This sequence joins TRBV11-2 and TRBJ1-2; a weak D match, TRBD1 (5 bases). Trimming pared 1 base from V and 3 bases from J, leaving 9 bases between. CDR1 is SGHAT, CDR2 FQNNGV, per germline. This CDR3 is built from 14 residues. The chain's CDR3 is CASSLVGDDYGYTF. The CDR3 DNA sequence: TGTGCCAGCAGCTTAGTGGGGGACGACTATGGCTACACCTTC.